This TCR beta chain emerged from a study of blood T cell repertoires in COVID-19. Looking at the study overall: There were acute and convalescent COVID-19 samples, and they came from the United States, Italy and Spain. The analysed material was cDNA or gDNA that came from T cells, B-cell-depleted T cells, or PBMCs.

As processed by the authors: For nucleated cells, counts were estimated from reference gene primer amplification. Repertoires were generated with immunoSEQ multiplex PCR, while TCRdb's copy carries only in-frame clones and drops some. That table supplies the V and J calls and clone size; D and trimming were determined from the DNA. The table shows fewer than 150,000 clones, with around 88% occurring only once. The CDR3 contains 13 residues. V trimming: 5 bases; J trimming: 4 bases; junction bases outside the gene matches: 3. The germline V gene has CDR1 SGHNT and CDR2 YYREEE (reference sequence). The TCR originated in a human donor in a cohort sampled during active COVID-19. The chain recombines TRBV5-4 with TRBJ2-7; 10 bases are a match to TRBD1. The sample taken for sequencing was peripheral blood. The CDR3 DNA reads TGTGCCAGCAGTTCGGGACAGGGGTACGAGCAGTACTTC. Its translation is CASSSGQGYEQYF.